This T cell receptor (beta chain) came from a study of naive CD8 T cells in extremely preterm neonates (dated by TCRdb to about 2017). With respect to the entire study: The abstract gives the adult participants' age range as 25-50 years, whereas the methods give 20-50 years. TCRbeta CDR3 repertoires of sorted naive CD8+ T cells were compared across four age groups: extremely preterm neonates, term neonates, young children and adults.

A two-step, bias-controlled multiplex PCR was used to amplify TCRbeta CDR3 regions from genomic DNA. The multiplex PCR used primers specific for every TRBV and TRBJ gene segment. The immunoSEQ Assay was used to generate the TCRbeta repertoire data. Per the original workflow: A relative-frequency ratio and a modified nearest-neighbor algorithm were applied to filter and cluster reads so that closely related sequences were merged. IMGT annotation was the basis for assigning V, D and J genes to CDR3 sequences. Template counts were quantified against synthetic TCR CDR3 analog sequences and normalized for PCR amplification bias. Analyses were restricted to unique productive sequences, meaning in-frame CDR3 sequences without stop codons. The immunoSEQ Analyzer software was used to calculate iChao1 richness and clonality, with clonality defined as 1 minus Pielou's evenness. Statistical testing was performed in JMP, using Student's t-test or a non-parametric test depending on Shapiro-Wilk normality results. As stored in TCRdb, this immuneACCESS dataset retains in-frame rearrangements with V and J assigned. A fraction of the clones does not appear; measured against another copy, unresolved V genes explain less than half of the discrepancy, and the remainder lacks a known reason. D and trimming were read from the DNA, whereas the V and J calls and clone size are those reported in that table. This sample gives approximately 5,000 clones in total; about 97% of them show up just once. The leading ten clones occupy roughly 0.76% of the sample.

A remark on this clone: This receptor's antigen is unknown. Base-call qualities are not available, and no considerably larger clone is one nucleotide away.

The peripheral blood donors were five healthy children aged about 16-60 months who were having elective routine surgery, plus five healthy nonsmoking adults. The adult controls were healthy nonsmokers between roughly 20 and 55 years old, with a median age of approximately 41 years. A FACSAria III cell sorter was used to sort live, Annexin V-negative naive CD8+ T cells (CD3+CD8+CD45RA+CCR7+). Per sample, between roughly 18,000 and 100,000 naive CD8+ T cells were obtained by sorting. Mononuclear cells were isolated from diluted blood by Ficoll-Paque density gradient centrifugation. Mononuclear cells were cryopreserved in about 10% DMSO with around 90% FBS and stored long term at -150°C before sorting. After thawing, the cells were stained with Annexin V and with antibodies against CD3, CD8, CCR7 and CD45RA. Genomic DNA was extracted from snap-frozen sorted cell pellets with the DNeasy Blood and Tissue Kit.

Reading from cysteine to phenylalanine, the CDR3 counts 11 amino acids. Of the read, only the CDR3 DNA is kept; its 33 bases are in frame from base 1. Cut back by 9 bases and 4 bases, the V and J ends lie 8 bases apart. CDR1 and CDR2 are drawn from the germline V gene: SGHRS, YFSETQ. The paper as a whole reports these results and caveats: Prospective longitudinal studies of preterm and term neonates were called for by the authors so that T cell development could be tracked within individuals. Compared with the older groups, preterm CDR3s were shorter and closer to germline, carrying fewer N additions and showing less junctional trimming. The authors noted a small sample size and variable productive template counts among preterm samples as limitations. The proportion of shared CDR3 nucleotide sequences was higher in preterm neonates (approximately 2.5%) than in term neonates (roughly 0.4%), young children (0.03%) and adults (approximately 0.01%). Preterm neonates showed significantly lower iChao1 richness than every other age group (p < 0.05) along with an even clone distribution, indicating a less rich repertoire.

This sequence was found in a human donor in good health. The material sequenced was naive CD8+ T cells from blood. The V and J segments used are TRBV5-1 and TRBJ2-1; the D segment may tentatively be TRBD1 or TRBD2, each giving 5 matched bases. The DNA reads as follows: TGCGCCACCAGGGAGTACAATGAGCAGTTCTTC. Its protein is CATREYNEQFF.